The rows below give T cell receptor beta chains drawn from one sample of a study of cytomegalovirus exposure and HLA in healthy donors. Profiling relied on immunoSEQ multiplex PCR, and the TCRdb table lists in-frame clones only, not all of them. In the table there are about 180,000 clones, roughly 78% of which are singletons. Sequencing used PBMCs. These receptor sequences come from a woman between 35 and 50 years old in good health and CMV-seronegative. Each CDR3 is given with its conserved first and last residue. The D gene is left open where the match is weak. Clone size is not always given. Where it is, it says once, few, many or a class for expanded clones.

j_gene: TRBJ2-7; v_gene: TRBV7-9; abundance: NA; d_gene: NA; CDR3aa: CASSRVSYEQYF; CDR3nt: TGTGCCAGCAGCAGAGTCTCCTACGAGCAGTACTTC
j_gene: TRBJ1-3; v_gene: TRBV6-5; abundance: NA; d_gene: NA; CDR3aa: CASSYDRGGDIYF; CDR3nt: TGTGCCAGCAGTTACGACCGGGGAGGTGACATATATTTT
j_gene: TRBJ2-1; v_gene: TRBV19; abundance: NA; d_gene: TRBD1; CDR3aa: CASSMRDRGNEQFF; CDR3nt: TGTGCCAGTAGTATGAGGGACAGGGGGAATGAGCAGTTCTTC
j_gene: TRBJ2-5; v_gene: TRBV11-3; abundance: NA; d_gene: NA; CDR3aa: CASGRLFPQETQYF; CDR3nt: TGTGCCAGCGGTCGACTGTTCCCACAAGAGACCCAGTACTTC
j_gene: TRBJ2-1; v_gene: TRBV5-1; abundance: NA; d_gene: TRBD1; CDR3aa: CASSPRQGISEQFF; CDR3nt: TGCGCCAGCAGCCCCCGACAGGGGATAAGTGAGCAGTTCTTC
j_gene: TRBJ2-5; v_gene: TRBV10-1; abundance: NA; d_gene: NA; CDR3aa: CASTATRVKETQYF; CDR3nt: TGCGCCAGCACTGCGACTAGGGTTAAAGAGACCCAGTACTTC
j_gene: TRBJ2-5; v_gene: TRBV7-2; abundance: NA; d_gene: TRBD1; CDR3aa: CASSSNRGKETQYF; CDR3nt: TGTGCCAGCAGCTCAAACAGGGGAAAAGAGACCCAGTACTTC
j_gene: TRBJ2-5; v_gene: TRBV5-4; abundance: NA; d_gene: NA; CDR3aa: CASSLDRAVGQETQYF; CDR3nt: TGTGCCAGCAGCTTGGACAGGGCTGTCGGACAAGAGACCCAGTACTTC
j_gene: TRBJ1-4; v_gene: TRBV5-1; abundance: NA; d_gene: TRBD1; CDR3aa: CASSLEGTGLLFF; CDR3nt: TGCGCCAGCAGCCTCGAGGGGACAGGACTACTGTTTTTT
j_gene: TRBJ2-1; v_gene: TRBV7-9; abundance: NA; d_gene: NA; CDR3aa: CASSLIDTLALLQQFF; CDR3nt: TGTGCCAGCAGCTTAATTGATACTCTAGCCCTACTCCAGCAGTTCTTC
j_gene: TRBJ2-7; v_gene: TRBV29-1; abundance: NA; d_gene: TRBD2; CDR3aa: CSVGEGGRAGEQYF; CDR3nt: TGCAGCGTTGGTGAGGGCGGGAGGGCCGGCGAGCAGTACTTC
j_gene: TRBJ1-3; v_gene: TRBV7-9; abundance: NA; d_gene: TRBD1; CDR3aa: CASSPSRGHSSGNTIHF; CDR3nt: TGTGCCAGCAGCCCAAGCAGGGGGCACTCCTCTGGAAACACCATACATTTT
j_gene: TRBJ2-1; v_gene: TRBV4-1; abundance: NA; d_gene: TRBD2; CDR3aa: CASSQVGVTSGSINNEQFF; CDR3nt: TGCGCCAGCAGCCAAGTGGGGGTGACTAGCGGGAGTATCAACAATGAGCAGTTCTTC
j_gene: TRBJ1-2; v_gene: TRBV5-4; abundance: NA; d_gene: NA; CDR3aa: CASSLEVGGSPNYGYTF; CDR3nt: TGTGCCAGCAGCTTGGAGGTAGGGGGAAGCCCAAACTATGGCTACACCTTC
j_gene: TRBJ2-7; v_gene: TRBV14; abundance: NA; d_gene: NA; CDR3aa: CASSQGTEQYF; CDR3nt: TGTGCCAGCAGCCAAGGGACAGAGCAGTACTTC
j_gene: TRBJ1-1; v_gene: TRBV25-1; abundance: NA; d_gene: NA; CDR3aa: CASSEFRTEPAFF; CDR3nt: TGTGCCAGCAGTGAATTTCGGACAGAGCCAGCTTTCTTT
j_gene: TRBJ2-7; v_gene: TRBV4-1; abundance: NA; d_gene: NA; CDR3aa: CASSQDIQGSYEQYF; CDR3nt: TGCGCCAGCAGCCAAGATATACAGGGTTCCTACGAGCAGTACTTC
j_gene: TRBJ1-1; v_gene: TRBV5-6; abundance: NA; d_gene: NA; CDR3aa: CASSPMTGPAEAFF; CDR3nt: TGTGCCAGCAGCCCAATGACAGGTCCCGCTGAAGCTTTCTTT
j_gene: TRBJ2-3; v_gene: TRBV19; abundance: NA; d_gene: NA; CDR3aa: CASSMRTSTDTQYF; CDR3nt: TGTGCCAGTAGTATGAGAACTAGCACAGATACGCAGTATTTT
j_gene: TRBJ1-3; v_gene: TRBV11-2; abundance: NA; d_gene: NA; CDR3aa: CASSLVQGSGNTIYF; CDR3nt: TGTGCCAGCAGCTTAGTTCAGGGCTCTGGAAACACCATATATTTT
j_gene: TRBJ2-1; v_gene: TRBV5-1; abundance: once; d_gene: TRBD2; CDR3aa: CASSPTSGRDYEQFF; CDR3nt: TGCGCCAGCAGCCCCACTAGCGGGAGGGACTATGAGCAGTTCTTC
j_gene: TRBJ1-5; v_gene: TRBV6-5; abundance: NA; d_gene: NA; CDR3aa: CASGVGSNQPQHF; CDR3nt: TGTGCCAGCGGGGTCGGGAGTAATCAGCCCCAGCATTTT
j_gene: TRBJ1-1; v_gene: TRBV19; abundance: NA; d_gene: NA; CDR3aa: CASSMNQAAFF; CDR3nt: TGTGCCAGTAGTATGAATCAAGCAGCTTTCTTT
j_gene: TRBJ2-7; v_gene: TRBV9; abundance: NA; d_gene: TRBD1; CDR3aa: CASSGQGSYEQYF; CDR3nt: TGTGCCAGCAGCGGACAGGGAAGTTACGAGCAGTACTTC
j_gene: TRBJ1-5; v_gene: TRBV7-9; abundance: NA; d_gene: NA; CDR3aa: CASSSGGGGGRNQPQHF; CDR3nt: TGTGCCAGCAGCTCAGGCGGCGGGGGGGGTAGGAATCAGCCCCAGCATTTT
j_gene: TRBJ2-7; v_gene: TRBV4-1; abundance: NA; d_gene: TRBD2; CDR3aa: CASSHSRPGGDEQYF; CDR3nt: TGCGCCAGCAGCCATAGTAGGCCGGGAGGGGACGAGCAGTACTTC
j_gene: TRBJ2-5; v_gene: TRBV12-5; abundance: NA; d_gene: TRBD2; CDR3aa: CASGSLAGGTQYF; CDR3nt: TGTGCTAGTGGTTCTCTAGCGGGAGGGACCCAGTACTTC
j_gene: TRBJ1-1; v_gene: TRBV9; abundance: NA; d_gene: TRBD1; CDR3aa: CASSAGTGGGEAFF; CDR3nt: TGTGCCAGCAGCGCCGGGACAGGGGGTGGTGAAGCTTTCTTT
j_gene: TRBJ1-2; v_gene: TRBV7-9; abundance: NA; d_gene: TRBD1; CDR3aa: CASSLRPDRENGYTF; CDR3nt: TGTGCCAGCAGCTTACGTCCCGACAGGGAGAATGGCTACACCTTC
j_gene: TRBJ2-1; v_gene: TRBV5-1; abundance: NA; d_gene: TRBD2; CDR3aa: CASSQAVAGGPFYNEQFF; CDR3nt: TGCGCCAGCAGCCAGGCGGTTGCGGGGGGGCCTTTCTACAATGAGCAGTTCTTC
j_gene: TRBJ1-2; v_gene: TRBV28; abundance: NA; d_gene: TRBD1; CDR3aa: CASSGQGHGYTF; CDR3nt: TGTGCCAGCAGCGGACAGGGACATGGCTACACCTTC
j_gene: TRBJ1-6; v_gene: TRBV7-9; abundance: NA; d_gene: NA; CDR3aa: CSSSFSNRVNSPLHF; CDR3nt: TGTTCCAGCAGCTTCAGTAACAGGGTAAATTCACCCCTCCACTTT
j_gene: TRBJ1-2; v_gene: TRBV28; abundance: NA; d_gene: NA; CDR3aa: CASSLYRVSQEGYTF; CDR3nt: TGTGCCAGCAGTCTGTACAGGGTTTCGCAGGAAGGCTACACCTTC
j_gene: TRBJ2-1; v_gene: TRBV7-3; abundance: once; d_gene: TRBD2; CDR3aa: CASSPLASGSGNEQFF; CDR3nt: TGTGCCAGCAGCCCTTTGGCTAGCGGGAGTGGCAATGAGCAGTTCTTC
j_gene: TRBJ1-4; v_gene: TRBV7-9; abundance: NA; d_gene: NA; CDR3aa: CASSPLRGEGNEKLFF; CDR3nt: TGTGCCAGCAGCCCCCTTAGGGGGGAGGGTAATGAAAAACTGTTTTTT
j_gene: TRBJ2-7; v_gene: TRBV14; abundance: NA; d_gene: NA; CDR3aa: CASSHGGTYEQYF; CDR3nt: TGTGCCAGCAGCCATGGGGGCACGTACGAGCAGTACTTC
j_gene: TRBJ1-2; v_gene: TRBV27; abundance: NA; d_gene: NA; CDR3aa: CASSFGGNSYGYTF; CDR3nt: TGTGCCAGCAGTTTCGGGGGAAATTCCTATGGCTACACCTTC
j_gene: TRBJ2-7; v_gene: TRBV2; abundance: NA; d_gene: NA; CDR3aa: CASSADRSSYEQYF; CDR3nt: TGTGCCAGCAGCGCCGATAGATCGTCCTACGAGCAGTACTTC
j_gene: TRBJ2-7; v_gene: TRBV7-3; abundance: once; d_gene: TRBD1; CDR3aa: CASSRTGTGPYEQYF; CDR3nt: TGTGCCAGCAGCCGCACCGGGACAGGTCCCTACGAGCAGTACTTC
j_gene: TRBJ2-6; v_gene: TRBV5-1; abundance: NA; d_gene: NA; CDR3aa: CASSLEATGWFGGANVLTF; CDR3nt: TGCGCCAGCAGCTTGGAGGCGACAGGTTGGTTTGGAGGGGCCAACGTCCTGACTTTC
j_gene: TRBJ1-2; v_gene: TRBV5-1; abundance: once; d_gene: NA; CDR3aa: CASSLEGLTYGYTF; CDR3nt: TGCGCCAGCAGCTTGGAGGGGCTAACCTATGGCTACACCTTC
j_gene: TRBJ2-3; v_gene: TRBV7-9; abundance: NA; d_gene: NA; CDR3aa: CASSLRPEGRADTQYF; CDR3nt: TGTGCCAGCAGCTTACGACCCGAGGGCCGGGCAGATACGCAGTATTTT
j_gene: TRBJ1-1; v_gene: TRBV6-1; abundance: NA; d_gene: NA; CDR3aa: CASYPRGGDTEAFF; CDR3nt: TGTGCCAGCTACCCGCGGGGGGGGGACACTGAAGCTTTCTTT
j_gene: TRBJ1-5; v_gene: TRBV5-6; abundance: NA; d_gene: TRBD1; CDR3aa: CASSSDRGHNNQPQHF; CDR3nt: TGTGCCAGCAGCTCGGACAGGGGGCATAACAATCAGCCCCAGCATTTT
j_gene: TRBJ1-6; v_gene: TRBV4-2; abundance: NA; d_gene: NA; CDR3aa: CASSQASGSPLHF; CDR3nt: TGTGCCAGCAGCCAGGCCAGCGGCTCACCCCTCCACTTT
j_gene: TRBJ2-7; v_gene: TRBV19; abundance: NA; d_gene: TRBD2; CDR3aa: CASRPRREQAEQYF; CDR3nt: TGTGCCAGTCGTCCCCGGCGGGAGCAGGCCGAGCAGTACTTC
j_gene: TRBJ1-1; v_gene: TRBV5-1; abundance: few; d_gene: NA; CDR3aa: CASSWGHQNTEAFF; CDR3nt: TGCGCCAGCAGCTGGGGACACCAGAACACTGAAGCTTTCTTT
j_gene: TRBJ1-6; v_gene: TRBV6-5; abundance: NA; d_gene: TRBD1; CDR3aa: CASSYSGTGSSPLHF; CDR3nt: TGTGCCAGCAGTTACTCAGGGACAGGGAGCTCACCCCTCCACTTT
j_gene: TRBJ1-4; v_gene: TRBV21-1; abundance: once; d_gene: NA; CDR3aa: CASSRGQGTEKLFF; CDR3nt: TGTGCCAGCAGCAGGGGACAGGGTACCGAAAAACTGTTTTTT
j_gene: TRBJ2-3; v_gene: TRBV10-1; abundance: NA; d_gene: TRBD2; CDR3aa: CASSESPSGSTDTQYF; CDR3nt: TGCGCCAGCAGTGAGTCGCCTAGCGGTAGCACAGATACGCAGTATTTT
j_gene: TRBJ2-7; v_gene: TRBV27; abundance: NA; d_gene: NA; CDR3aa: CASSLSGGGWQYF; CDR3nt: TGTGCCAGCAGTTTATCGGGAGGGGGATGGCAGTACTTC
j_gene: TRBJ1-1; v_gene: TRBV7-2; abundance: NA; d_gene: NA; CDR3aa: CASSLETGRNTEAFF; CDR3nt: TGTGCCAGCAGCTTAGAAACAGGGAGAAACACTGAAGCTTTCTTT
j_gene: TRBJ2-1; v_gene: TRBV15; abundance: once; d_gene: TRBD2; CDR3aa: CATSSLGAGGPGGEQFF; CDR3nt: TGTGCCACCAGCAGCCTCGGGGCGGGAGGGCCTGGTGGTGAGCAGTTCTTC
j_gene: TRBJ2-7; v_gene: TRBV11-1; abundance: NA; d_gene: TRBD2; CDR3aa: CASSSGTSGRIYEQYF; CDR3nt: TGTGCCAGCAGCTCGGGCACTAGCGGCCGGATCTACGAGCAGTACTTC